One and the same sample provided the 19 T cell receptor beta chains below, sequenced in a study of cytomegalovirus exposure and HLA in healthy donors. The assay was immunoSEQ multiplex PCR, and TCRdb's table has in-frame clones only and misses some. The table has about 64,000 clones, 90% to 95% seen once. The sample consisted of PBMCs. These receptors were collected from a woman aged 18 to 35 in good health and CMV-seropositive.

J is TRBJ2-5 and V is TRBV27; D perhaps matches TRBD2 (6 bases). Trimming took off 2 bases at V and 5 bases at J, with 18 bases between the two ends. The CDR3 has 16 residues. Per germline, CDR1 MNHEY and CDR2 SMNVEV (reference sequence). The CDR3 region is CASSLGGTLTGETQYF. The CDR3 region has the DNA TGTGCCAGCAGTTTAGGGGGGACTCTAACGGGGGAGACCCAGTACTTC.

The J gene is TRBJ2-1, the V gene TRBV9; D perhaps matches TRBD2 (5 bases). CDR1 and CDR2 from the germline V gene are SGDLS and YYNGEE. This CDR3 comprises 13 residues. Between the trimmed V and J ends, which lost 3 bases and 5 bases, there was a span of 9 bases. The CDR3 coding sequence is TGTGCCAGCAGCGCACTAGAACACAATGAGCAGTTCTTC. This codes for CASSALEHNEQFF.

The chain joins TRBV6-6 to TRBJ2-3, with TRBD2 identical over 9 bases. The CDR3 extends over 13 amino acids. V shed 11 bases, J shed 4 bases, and the junction held 7 bases outside the gene matches. Per germline, CDR1 MNHNY and CDR2 SVGAGI (reference sequence). Here the CDR3 reads CAGGGGTADTQYF. In DNA, the CDR3 is TGTGCCGGCGGGGGGGGGACGGCAGATACGCAGTATTTT.

The chain carries TRBV6-1 and TRBJ1-3, with D uncertain. The CDR3 is 14 amino acids. V shed 1 base and J shed 3 bases, with 7 bases lying between them. In germline, CDR1 is MNHNS, CDR2 SASEGT. The DNA of the CDR3 is TGTGCCAGCAGTGAAGGCTACTTTGGAAACACCATATATTTT. Protein: CASSEGYFGNTIYF.

This chain connects TRBV5-1 to TRBJ1-5; 7 bases line up with TRBD1. There are 14 residues in the CDR3. CDR1 and CDR2 from the germline V gene are SGHRS and YFSETQ. J gave up 4 bases and V 2 bases, and 3 bases lay outside the gene matches. CDR3 protein: CASSLGQENQPQHF. The CDR3 DNA reads TGCGCCAGCAGCTTAGGACAGGAGAATCAGCCCCAGCATTTT.

The chain employs TRBV6-5 and TRBJ1-1; D unresolved. V was shortened by 6 bases and J by 5 bases, with 13 bases between the two germline ends. Germline values: CDR1 MNHEY, CDR2 SVGAGI. This CDR3 region has 13 residues. The CDR3 loop reads CASRDLGRTEAFF. The CDR3 DNA reads as TGTGCCAGCAGAGACCTGGGGAGGACTGAAGCTTTCTTT.

The CDR3 DNA is TGTGCCATCAGCCGAGGACTTGAGGACGAGCAGTACTTC. It codes for CAISRGLEDEQYF. V usage is TRBV10-3 and J usage is TRBJ2-7; TRBD2 is a possible D gene (5 bases). The CDR3 runs 13 residues. V lost 6 bases and J lost 5, with 14 bases in between. Germline lookup yields CDR1 ENHRY and CDR2 SYGVKD.

The chain has TRBV29-1 and TRBJ1-2; D is perhaps TRBD1 (5 bases). The CDR3 consists of 14 residues. CDR1 and CDR2 (germline): SQVTM, ANQGSEA. V gave up 2 bases and J gave up 3 bases, with 13 bases separating them. CDR3 coding DNA: TGCAGCGTTGAATCGGGGGGACGCGACTATGGCTACACCTTC. Its translation is CSVESGGRDYGYTF.

The rearrangement uses TRBV7-9 and TRBJ2-1, with 8 bases matching TRBD2. Germline lookup yields CDR1 SEHNR and CDR2 FQNEAQ (reference sequence). The CDR3 is made up of 15 amino acids. V lost 5 bases to trimming and J lost 9 bases; unmatched junction nucleotides: 12. CDR3 sequence: CASSHIGGAGGEQFF. In DNA, the CDR3 is TGTGCCAGCAGCCACATCGGGGGGGCCGGTGGTGAGCAGTTCTTC. Looking up the rest from reference TRBV7-9 and TRBJ2-1 gives the full variable domain: DTGVSQNPRHKITKRGQNVTFRCDPISEHNRLYWYRQTLGQGPEFLTYFQNEAQLEKSRLLSDRFSAERPKGSFSTLEIQRTEQGDSAMYLCASSHIGGAGGEQFFGPGTRLTVL.

This chain connects TRBV28 to TRBJ1-1; the match to TRBD1 covers 7 bases. This CDR3 spans 15 amino acids. Per the germline V gene, CDR1 is MDHEN and CDR2 is SYDVKM. Trimming cost V 8 bases and J 7 bases; bases outside gene matches: 16. The CDR3 reads CASAQDRNPTIEAFF. The CDR3 DNA follows: TGTGCCAGCGCACAGGACAGGAATCCTACCATTGAAGCTTTCTTT.

This chain connects TRBV5-1 to TRBJ2-5; maybe TRBD1 (5 bases). V was pared by 5 bases and J by 4 bases, with 12 bases between. This CDR3 is 13 amino acids long. Germline V gene data show CDR1 as SGHRS and CDR2 as YFSETQ. The CDR3: CASRLDTRETQYF. In DNA form, the CDR3 reads TGCGCCAGCAGGCTGGACACGAGAGAGACCCAGTACTTC.

V gene TRBV4-3 combines with J gene TRBJ2-5, with 7 bases matching TRBD2. Germline CDR1 and CDR2: LGHNA and YSLEER. Germline trimming cut 0 bases from V and 4 bases from J; bases unmatched to any gene: 11. This CDR3 contains 17 residues. CDR3 DNA: TGCGCCAGCAGCCAAGATTACGTGGGGGGGTGGAGAGAGACCCAGTACTTC. This gives the protein CASSQDYVGGWRETQYF.

The chain combines TRBV7-3 with TRBJ1-2; 9 nucleotides line up with TRBD1. The CDR3 contains 13 residues. The germline CDR1 and CDR2 sequences are SGHTA and FQGTGA. V lost 3 bases, J lost 8 bases, and 4 bases stayed unmatched. This CDR3 reads CASSLGQGEGYTF. As DNA, the CDR3 is TGTGCCAGCAGCTTGGGACAGGGCGAGGGCTACACCTTC.

The chain joins TRBV5-1 to TRBJ2-2; TRBD1 matches at 11 bases. CDR3 length: 14 amino acids. CDR1 is SGHRS, CDR2 YFSETQ, per germline. V gave up 6 bases and J gave up 8 bases; unmatched junction bases: 6. The CDR3 here is CASKDRGPAGELFF. The DNA of the CDR3 is TGCGCCAGCAAGGACAGGGGGCCAGCGGGGGAGCTGTTTTTT.

The chain couples TRBV6-1 to TRBJ2-3; 14 nucleotides agree with TRBD2. Germline values: CDR1 MNHNS, CDR2 SASEGT. The CDR3 consists of 18 residues. Trimming cost V 2 bases and J 8 bases; bases outside gene matches: 12. This chain's CDR3 is CASSETLWTSGRRSTQYF. Written as DNA, the CDR3 is TGTGCCAGCAGTGAAACGTTATGGACTAGCGGGAGGAGGTCTACGCAGTATTTT.

This clone was detected once. The chain uses TRBV7-3 and TRBJ2-7; a possible D gene is TRBD2 (6 bases). This CDR3 contains 14 residues. Germline V CDR1 and CDR2: SGHTA, FQGTGA. V was pared by 3 bases and J by 5 bases, with 14 bases between. The CDR3 spells CASSLSREFNEQYF. The CDR3 bases are TGTGCCAGCAGCTTGTCGCGGGAATTCAACGAGCAGTACTTC.

This clone was detected once. V gene TRBV2 combines with J gene TRBJ2-5; D remains unclear. CDR3 length equals 13 residues. V lost 8 bases and J lost 7, with 17 bases in between. Germline CDR1 is SNHLY and CDR2 is FYNNEI. The CDR3, as DNA: TGTGCCAGCGAAACCTTAGCTTCGGGGACCCAGTACTTC. Protein: CASETLASGTQYF.

The genes are TRBV7-3 and TRBJ2-5, with D possibly matching TRBD1 (5 bases). Germline V CDR1 and CDR2: SGHTA, FQGTGA. V was cut by 9 bases and J by 1 base, with 21 bases left in between. This CDR3 comprises 16 residues. This CDR3 is CARKSLTDGPQETQYF. Here the CDR3 DNA reads TGTGCCAGGAAAAGTTTGACAGATGGGCCCCAAGAGACCCAGTACTTC. The whole variable domain, remainder taken from reference TRBV7-3 and TRBJ2-5, is GAGVSQTPSNKVTEKGKYVELRCDPISGHTALYWYRQSLGQGPEFLIYFQGTGAADDSGLPNDRFFAVRPEGSVSTLKIQRTERGDSAVYLCARKSLTDGPQETQYFGPGTRLLVL.

The rearrangement uses TRBV28 and TRBJ2-7; possibly TRBD2 for D (6 bases). The CDR3 loop spans 15 amino acids. Per the germline V gene, CDR1 is MDHEN and CDR2 is SYDVKM. Trimming cost V 8 bases and J 6 bases, with 23 bases left between them. The CDR3 loop reads CASHPLSGRLGEQYF. The CDR3 DNA is TGTGCCAGCCACCCTTTATCAGGGAGACTAGGCGAGCAGTACTTC.